Only a few counts were recorded for the clone carrying this T cell receptor (beta chain). The CDR3 totals 15 residues. Trimming at V came to 5 bases and at J to 6 bases, leaving 6 bases not matched to a gene. Germline assignment: CDR1 MNHEY and CDR2 SMNVEV (reference sequence). With a J-beta primer mix and a sample-barcoded 5' primer, a second PCR ran about 7 to 12 cycles. There were at least 2.5 million CDR3-containing paired-end reads obtained from each sample. TCRdb called the 5' RACE reads again in MiXCR, with one record for every CDR3 protein. The data hold about 1.1 million distinct CDR3 sequences, with less than 45% observed a single time. These data belong to a study of blood T cells in healthy people across ages.

The sequencing input was blood. The chain combines TRBV27 with TRBJ1-6; 8 bases map to TRBD1. This clonotype was sampled from a man aged 18 to 30 in good health. CDR3 sequence reads: CASSTRGHRNSPLHF. As DNA, the CDR3 is TGTGCCAGCAGTACCAGGGGGCATCGTAATTCACCCCTCCACTTT.